The clone carrying this TCR beta chain was detected only a few times. Its antigen is undetermined. Sequenced material consisted of expressed TCRB transcripts (all of the isolated RNA was reverse transcribed). TCRdb's table, derived via immunoSEQ multiplex PCR, lists solely in-frame clones and lacks some. The sample lists approximately 250,000 clones, around 24% occurring once. CDR1 is SGHRS, CDR2 YFSETQ, per germline. This CDR3 has 15 amino acids. V shed 0 bases, J shed 8 bases, and the junction held 6 bases outside the gene matches. The sample comes from a study of beta chain features in type 1 diabetes. Whole-study context: Patients and healthy donors were similar in age, gender and cell yields. Study-level results: Although PCR might favor shorter templates, it would do so equally in patients and controls. Type 1 diabetes patients had moderately but significantly shorter TCRB CDR3s in all four CD4+ subsets.

Sampling consisted of one heparinised blood draw per donor, averaging approximately 120 mL. The sequence was collected from a woman in her thirties with type 1 diabetes. Sequenced input: naive CD4+ T cells from blood. The rearrangement links TRBV5-1 to TRBJ1-4; 8 bases map to TRBD1. The CDR3 loop is CASSLAGQGREKLFF. CDR3 in DNA: TGCGCCAGCAGCTTGGCTGGACAGGGAAGAGAAAAACTGTTTTTT.